This T cell receptor beta chain was sequenced during a study of blood T cell repertoires in COVID-19. Sequencing was performed with immunoSEQ multiplex PCR; in TCRdb, only in-frame clones are kept and a portion is missing. Among about 280,000 clones, 80% to 90% were seen once, and the ten largest hold roughly 13%. This CDR3 is 14 amino acids long. Trimming removed 4 bases from V and 7 bases from J; junction bases left unmatched: 9. CDR1 is SGHVS and CDR2 is FQNEAQ in the germline V gene. The rearrangement joins TRBV7-8 to TRBJ1-1, with 7 bases fitting TRBD1. The sequence was collected from a woman aged 70-85 years with COVID-19, enrolled during active disease. Sequencing was done on a sample of peripheral blood. The chain's CDR3 is CASSSATGYDEAFF. CDR3 bases: TGTGCCAGCAGCTCAGCGACAGGGTACGATGAAGCTTTCTTT.